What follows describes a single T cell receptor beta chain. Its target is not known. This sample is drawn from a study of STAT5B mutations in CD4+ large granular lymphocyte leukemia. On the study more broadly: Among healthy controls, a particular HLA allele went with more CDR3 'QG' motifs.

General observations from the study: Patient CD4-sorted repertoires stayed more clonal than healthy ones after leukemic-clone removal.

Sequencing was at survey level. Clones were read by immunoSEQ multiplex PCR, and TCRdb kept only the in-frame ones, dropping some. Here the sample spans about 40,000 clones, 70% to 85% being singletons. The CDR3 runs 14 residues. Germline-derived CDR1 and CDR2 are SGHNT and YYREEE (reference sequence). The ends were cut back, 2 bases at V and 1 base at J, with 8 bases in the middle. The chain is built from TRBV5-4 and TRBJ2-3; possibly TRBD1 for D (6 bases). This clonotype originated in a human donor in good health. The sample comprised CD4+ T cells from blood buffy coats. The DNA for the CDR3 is TGTGCCAGCAGCTTTGGACAGCGCACAGATACGCAGTATTTT. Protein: CASSFGQRTDTQYF.